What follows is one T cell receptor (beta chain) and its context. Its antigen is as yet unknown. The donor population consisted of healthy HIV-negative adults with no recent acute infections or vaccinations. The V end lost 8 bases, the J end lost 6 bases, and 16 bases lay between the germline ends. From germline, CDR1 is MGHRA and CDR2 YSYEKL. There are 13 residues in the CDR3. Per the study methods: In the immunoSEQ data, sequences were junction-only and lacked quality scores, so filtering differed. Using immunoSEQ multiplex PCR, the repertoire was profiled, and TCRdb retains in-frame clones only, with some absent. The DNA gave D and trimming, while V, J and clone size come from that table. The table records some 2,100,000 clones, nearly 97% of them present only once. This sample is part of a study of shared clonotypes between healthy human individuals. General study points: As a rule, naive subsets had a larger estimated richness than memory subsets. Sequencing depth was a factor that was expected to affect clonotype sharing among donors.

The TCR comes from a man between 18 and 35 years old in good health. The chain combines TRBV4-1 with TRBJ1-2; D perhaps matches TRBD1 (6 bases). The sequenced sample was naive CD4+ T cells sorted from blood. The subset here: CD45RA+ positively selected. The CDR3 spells CASCPQGTNGYTF. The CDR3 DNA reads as TGCGCCAGCTGTCCTCAGGGGACTAATGGCTACACCTTC.